Shown below are 12 T cell receptor beta chains from a single sample sequenced in a study of shared clonotypes between healthy human individuals. Repertoires were generated with immunoSEQ multiplex PCR, while TCRdb's copy carries only in-frame clones and drops some. This sample has roughly 2 million clones; almost 96% occur once, and the top ten carry about 0.13%. The sequencing sample was made of naive CD4+ T cells sorted from blood. Sample subset: CD45RA+ positively selected. The receptors were gathered from a man aged 18 to 35 in good health.

The chain combines TRBV4-3 with TRBJ1-2; no clear D. This CDR3 has 13 amino acids. The V end was cut by 1 base, the J end by 4 bases, with 7 bases between. CDR1 LGHNA and CDR2 YSLEER come from the germline V gene. The CDR3 loop is CASSQVASYGYTF. CDR3 bases: TGCGCCAGCAGCCAAGTGGCGAGCTATGGCTACACCTTC.

In DNA form, the CDR3 reads TGTGCCTGGAGAAGAGGGGGGGCCCCCTACGAGCAGTACTTC. Its protein is CAWRRGGAPYEQYF. The chain uses TRBV30 and TRBJ2-7; D may be TRBD2 (7 bases). Germline CDR1 GTSNPN, CDR2 SVGIG (reference sequence). The ends were cut back, 3 bases at V and 2 bases at J, with 14 bases in the middle. This CDR3 region has 14 residues.

The V gene is TRBV6-6, the J gene TRBJ1-6, with 8 bases lining up with TRBD1. Germline V CDR1 and CDR2: MNHNY, SVGAGI (reference sequence). V was pared by 5 bases and J by 7 bases, with 7 bases of the junction left unmatched. The CDR3 extends over 15 amino acids. CDR3 coding DNA: TGTGCCAGCAGTACGGTTGGACAGGGAAATTCACCCCTCCACTTT. The encoded protein is CASSTVGQGNSPLHF.

The gene calls are TRBV4-1 and TRBJ1-6; D remains ambiguous. From germline, CDR1 is MGHRA and CDR2 YSYEKL. This CDR3 has 15 residues. V was trimmed by 0 bases and J by 7 bases, leaving 10 bases between them. The CDR3 DNA reads TGCGCCAGCAGCCAAGATCTGGCCGGGAATTCACCCCTCCACTTT. This encodes CASSQDLAGNSPLHF.

CDR3 DNA sequence: TGTGCTAGTGGTTTGGGAGAAAAGGAGGGGACCTTCGTTAGGGAGCAGTACTTC. Translating it yields CASGLGEKEGTFVREQYF. The rearrangement links TRBV12-5 to TRBJ2-7, with a tentative D call TRBD2 (6 bases). CDR3 size: 18 residues. Germline V gene sequence: CDR1 LGHNT, CDR2 FRNRAP. The V end lost 1 base, the J end lost 7 bases, and 26 bases lay between the germline ends.

V usage is TRBV7-2 and J usage is TRBJ2-2; 10 bases map to TRBD1. The CDR3 contains 15 residues. CDR1 is SGHTA, CDR2 FQGNSA, per germline. V lost 2 bases, J lost 6 bases, and 3 bases stayed unmatched. CDR3 loop: CASSLRQGAAGELFF. CDR3 bases: TGTGCCAGCAGCTTAAGACAGGGGGCCGCCGGGGAGCTGTTTTTT.

As regards this clone: The sample holds other DNA sequences that translate to the same CDR3. The chain joins TRBV18 to TRBJ1-6, with D unclear. This CDR3 spans 13 amino acids. V lost 1 base and J 5 bases, leaving 3 bases between the germline ends. CDR1 and CDR2 (germline): KGHSH, LQKENI. Here the CDR3 DNA reads TGTGCCAGCTCACCACAGGATAATTCACCCCTCCACTTT. Amino acids: CASSPQDNSPLHF.

The chain employs TRBV5-1 and TRBJ2-3, with D unclear. The CDR3 contains 16 residues. Trimming cost V 0 bases and J 0 bases, with 11 bases left between them. Germline V gene data show CDR1 as SGHRS and CDR2 as YFSETQ. The CDR3 loop is CASSLGGDTSTDTQYF. CDR3 nucleotide sequence: TGCGCCAGCAGCTTGGGCGGAGATACTAGCACAGATACGCAGTATTTT. The full variable domain, with the rest looked up from reference TRBV5-1 and TRBJ2-3, is KAGVTQTPRYLIKTRGQQVTLSCSPISGHRSVSWYQQTPGQGLQFLFEYFSETQRNKGNFPGRFSGRQFSNSRSEMNVSTLELGDSALYLCASSLGGDTSTDTQYFGPGTRLTVL.

V gene TRBV7-9 combines with J gene TRBJ2-7; D is uncertain. This CDR3 comprises 14 residues. Germline-derived CDR1 and CDR2 are SEHNR and FQNEAQ (reference sequence). Trimming took 3 bases from V and 0 from J, leaving 9 bases between them. CDR3 coding DNA: TGTGCCAGCAGCTTTAAACCGAACTCCTACGAGCAGTACTTC. Its translation is CASSFKPNSYEQYF.

The chain joins TRBV7-2 to TRBJ2-5; D remains ambiguous. Germline values: CDR1 SGHTA, CDR2 FQGNSA. The CDR3 length is 13 residues. Trimming pared 1 base from V and 7 bases from J, leaving 10 bases between. CDR3: CASSLESPRTQYF. The CDR3 DNA reads as TGTGCCAGCAGCTTAGAAAGCCCGAGGACCCAGTACTTC.

This chain links TRBV27 with TRBJ1-1; TRBD1 is a possible D gene (5 bases). The CDR3 loop spans 16 amino acids. Germline CDR1 MNHEY, CDR2 SMNVEV (reference sequence). V dropped 2 bases and J dropped 1 base, with 14 bases sitting between them. CDR3 nucleotides: TGTGCCAGCAGTTTAAGACAGCCCGGGAAGAACACTGAAGCTTTCTTT. Translation gives CASSLRQPGKNTEAFF.

J is TRBJ1-2 and V is TRBV5-4; D unresolved. V lost 7 bases and J 7 bases, leaving 20 bases between the germline ends. Germline lookup yields CDR1 SGHNT and CDR2 YYREEE (reference sequence). There are 14 residues in the CDR3. The CDR3 bases are TGTGCCAGCGGTACGCGGGAACGGTCGTCTGGCTACACCTTC. The encoded protein is CASGTRERSSGYTF.